This T cell receptor beta chain was captured in a study of T cells in tuberculosis. In its sample, this clone was seen once. The V gene's germline CDR1 is LGHNA and CDR2 YSLEER. The CDR3 covers 17 residues. Trimming removed 0 bases from V and 0 bases from J, with 14 bases in between. At study entry, adolescents had tuberculin skin tests and IGRA screening. This table comes from immunoSEQ multiplex PCR, and its TCRdb copy is limited to in-frame clones, with some not included. The table records about 43,000 clones, around 94% of them present only once. The sequencing input was PBMCs. V gene TRBV4-3 combines with J gene TRBJ1-1; tentative D call: TRBD1 (5 bases). This TCR was recovered from a donor aged 5 to 30 with latent tuberculosis or without tuberculosis infection. Some clones in this sample may be carry-over from other donors' samples. In nucleotides, the CDR3 is TGCGCCAGCAGCCAAGATGGGGCAGGTCCCATGAACACTGAAGCTTTCTTT. It translates to CASSQDGAGPMNTEAFF.